The rows below give T cell receptor beta chains drawn from one sample of a study of cytomegalovirus exposure and HLA in healthy donors. Sequenced by immunoSEQ multiplex PCR; TCRdb stores in-frame clones only, minus some. This table holds 230,000 or so clones, around nine tenths found once. The material sequenced was PBMCs. These receptors originate from a girl aged 2 to 9 in good health and CMV-seronegative. The CDR3 runs from the conserved cysteine through the conserved F or W. A D gene is named only where the DNA matches it firmly. Rows give clone size only sometimes, using once, few, many, or a class for an expanded clone.

>13|-|TRBV9|TRBJ1-1|-
TGTGCCAGCAGCGCCCTAATGAACACTGAAGCTTTCTTT
CASSALMNTEAFF
>19|-|TRBV7-3|TRBJ1-1|once
TGTGCCAGCAGCTTAAATGGGGGGGGGTCTGAGAGTCTGGACACTGAAGCTTTCTTT
CASSLNGGGSESLDTEAFF
>15|TRBD1|TRBV5-1|TRBJ2-7|few
TGCGCCAGCAGCGCGGAGGGACAGGGGGTCTACGAGCAGTACTTC
CASSAEGQGVYEQYF
>16|-|TRBV7-9|TRBJ2-7|once
TGTGCCAGCAGCTTACATCCGGGGTCCACCTCCTACGAGCAGTACTTC
CASSLHPGSTSYEQYF
>14|-|TRBV15|TRBJ2-5|once
TGTGCCACCAGCAGATCCCTGACAGCTGAGACCCAGTACTTC
CATSRSLTAETQYF
>14|-|TRBV15|TRBJ2-7|-
TGTGCCACCAGCAGAGATCAGGGTTCCTACGAGCAGTACTTC
CATSRDQGSYEQYF
>12|-|TRBV12-5|TRBJ2-7|-
TGTGCTAGTGGTTGGGGCCTATGGGAGCAGTACTTC
CASGWGLWEQYF
>12|-|TRBV25-1|TRBJ1-1|few
TGTGCCACTTCTCCGGGGAACACTGAAGCTTTCTTT
CATSPGNTEAFF
>16|-|TRBV29-1|TRBJ2-3|-
TGCAGCGTCGGGGGACTCGACAGGGAACTCACAGATACGCAGTATTTT
CSVGGLDRELTDTQYF
>14|-|TRBV6-5|TRBJ2-7|once
TGTGCCAGCAGTTCTACGTATAGCTCCTACGAGCAGTACTTC
CASSSTYSSYEQYF
>15|-|TRBV10-3|TRBJ1-4|-
TGTGCCATCAGTGAGTCGGGGCAGGCTAATGAAAAACTGTTTTTT
CAISESGQANEKLFF
>14|-|TRBV7-9|TRBJ1-2|once
TGTGCCAGCAGCTCTAAAACAGGGCGCTTTGGCTACACCTTC
CASSSKTGRFGYTF
>14|TRBD2|TRBV28|TRBJ2-3|-
TGTGCCAGCAGTTCGCGGGGGGGCACAGATACGCAGTATTTT
CASSSRGGTDTQYF
>15|-|TRBV5-6|TRBJ1-5|few
TGTGCCAGCAGCTTGGAACGGGGACTTGATCAGCCCCAGCATTTT
CASSLERGLDQPQHF
>17|TRBD2|TRBV7-3|TRBJ2-3|-
TGTGCCAGCAGCTTAATACCCAGCGGGGCTAGCACAGATACGCAGTATTTT
CASSLIPSGASTDTQYF
>14|-|TRBV30|TRBJ1-4|once
TGTGCCTGGAGTGTAGGGGCAGGGGATGGAAAACTGTTTTTT
CAWSVGAGDGKLFF
>15|-|TRBV10-2|TRBJ1-5|-
TGCGCCAGCAGTGAGGCCCAGGGCTCGAATCAGCCCCAGCATTTT
CASSEAQGSNQPQHF
>15|TRBD2|TRBV6-1|TRBJ2-3|-
TGTGCCAGCAGTCCCCTAGCGGGGGGGCCAGATACGCAGTATTTT
CASSPLAGGPDTQYF
>20|-|TRBV9|TRBJ2-6|-
TGTGCCAGCAGCGAGGCCCCGTTCCAGGGTCGGGGGTCTGGGGCCAACGTCCTGACTTTC
CASSEAPFQGRGSGANVLTF
>14|TRBD1|TRBV28|TRBJ2-5|-
TGTGCCAGCAGTTTATCGGGACAGGAAGAGACCCAGTACTTC
CASSLSGQEETQYF
>13|-|TRBV6-1|TRBJ1-2|-
TGTGCCAGCAGTAGGGGGTTGGACTATGGCTACACCTTC
CASSRGLDYGYTF
>13|-|TRBV27|TRBJ1-2|-
TGTGCCAGCAGTTTATCGAGTGGGCTTGGCTACACCTTC
CASSLSSGLGYTF
>15|TRBD2|TRBV10-3|TRBJ2-1|-
TGTGCCATCAGTGGGAGTCTAGCGGGAAACAATGAGCAGTTCTTC
CAISGSLAGNNEQFF
>16|TRBD2|TRBV7-8|TRBJ2-2|-
TGTGCCAGCAGCCCACGTCAGGGAGGGATCACCGGGGAGCTGTTTTTT
CASSPRQGGITGELFF
>14|TRBD1|TRBV6-5|TRBJ1-5|-
TGTGCCAGCAGTACGGACAGGGACCATCAGCCCCAGCATTTT
CASSTDRDHQPQHF
>13|-|TRBV10-3|TRBJ2-1|-
TGTGCCATCAGTGCGGGAGAAAACAATGAGCAGTTCTTC
CAISAGENNEQFF
>16|TRBD2|TRBV19|TRBJ2-2|-
TGTGCCAGTAGTGGAGCGCGGGAGGCTCGCACCGGGGAGCTGTTTTTT
CASSGAREARTGELFF
>15|-|TRBV25-1|TRBJ1-1|-
TGTGCCAGCAGTGAAAAGATGGGGCTGAGAACTGAAGCTTTCTTT
CASSEKMGLRTEAFF
>13|-|TRBV6-1|TRBJ1-2|-
TGTGCCAGCAGTGAAGTTCCATCCTATGGCTACACCTTC
CASSEVPSYGYTF
>14|TRBD1|TRBV5-4|TRBJ1-2|-
TGTGCCAGCAGGCAGGGACAGGGGGCTTATGGCTACACCTTC
CASRQGQGAYGYTF
>15|TRBD1|TRBV11-3|TRBJ2-2|-
TGTGCCAGCAGCTTAGGGCAGGGGGAAACCGGGGAGCTGTTTTTT
CASSLGQGETGELFF
>14|-|TRBV5-1|TRBJ1-3|-
TGCGCCAGCAGCTTGGGCAGCTCTGGAAACACCATATATTTT
CASSLGSSGNTIYF
>15|-|TRBV6-6|TRBJ1-3|-
TGTGCCAGCAGTTACTTGGGAGACTCTGGAAACACCATATATTTT
CASSYLGDSGNTIYF
>13|-|TRBV6-5|TRBJ1-2|-
TGTGCCAGCAGTTTAACGGTCCTCTATGGCTACACCTTC
CASSLTVLYGYTF
>11|-|TRBV6-1|TRBJ2-1|once
TGTGCCAGCAGTGAAATAAATGAGCAGTTCTTC
CASSEINEQFF
>14|-|TRBV10-2|TRBJ2-1|-
TGCGCCAGCAGTGAGTGGAGTAAGGGGTTTGAGCAGTTCTTC
CASSEWSKGFEQFF
>13|-|TRBV6-5|TRBJ2-1|-
TGTGCCAGCAGTGATCTAGCTCGCAATGAGCAGTTCTTC
CASSDLARNEQFF
>15|TRBD1|TRBV5-4|TRBJ1-2|-
TGTGCCACCCAGGGACAGGGGCCTTTTAACTATGGCTACACCTTC
CATQGQGPFNYGYTF
>20|TRBD2|TRBV5-1|TRBJ2-3|-
TGCGCCAGCAGCCCCGCCGACTCCTTAGCGGGGGGCAGCAGCACAGATACGCAGTATTTT
CASSPADSLAGGSSTDTQYF
>14|-|TRBV27|TRBJ2-1|-
TGTGCCAGCAGTTCCCAGGGCGGCTACAATGAGCAGTTCTTC
CASSSQGGYNEQFF
>14|TRBD1|TRBV7-9|TRBJ1-1|-
TGTGCCAGCAGCGCTCAGACAGGGGCCACTGAAGCTTTCTTT
CASSAQTGATEAFF
>16|-|TRBV21-1|TRBJ1-1|-
TGTGCCTGCCCGTGGACCACGGGACAGGGGAACACTGAAGCTTTCTTT
CACPWTTGQGNTEAFF
>12|TRBD2|TRBV29-1|TRBJ2-3|-
TGCAGCGCGCGGGAGGGCCCAGATACGCAGTATTTT
CSAREGPDTQYF
>15|-|TRBV7-9|TRBJ1-2|-
TGTGCCAGCAGCTTAGGGTCGGGGGGCGGCTATGGCTACACCTTC
CASSLGSGGGYGYTF
>15|-|TRBV19|TRBJ1-3|-
TGTGCCAGTAGTCCGACTGGGTCCTCTGGAAACACCATATATTTT
CASSPTGSSGNTIYF
>16|TRBD2|TRBV4-2|TRBJ2-1|-
TGTGCCAGCAGCCAAGAGGAGGGAGGGCCTTACAATGAGCAGTTCTTC
CASSQEEGGPYNEQFF
>13|-|TRBV5-6|TRBJ1-2|-
TGTGCCAGCAGCTTACAGGGAGTCTATGGCTACACCTTC
CASSLQGVYGYTF
>14|-|TRBV5-6|TRBJ1-1|-
TGTGCCAGCAGCTTGGGGACAATCCCCGCTCAAGCTTTCTTT
CASSLGTIPAQAFF
>22|-|TRBV6-1|TRBJ1-5|-
TGTGCCAGCAGTGAAGTCTCTGGGCGTTTCGGACATCTAACACCAAGCAATCAGCCCCAGCATTTT
CASSEVSGRFGHLTPSNQPQHF
>14|-|TRBV10-3|TRBJ2-3|-
TGTGCCATCAGTGGTGCGAAGAAGTGGGATACGCAGTATTTT
CAISGAKKWDTQYF
>15|-|TRBV5-4|TRBJ1-3|-
TGTGCCAGCAGCTTGAGCCCGAGCTCTGGAAACACCATATATTTT
CASSLSPSSGNTIYF
>16|-|TRBV5-1|TRBJ2-2|few
TGCGCCAGCAGCATGACCGGGACACATAACACCGGGGAGCTGTTTTTT
CASSMTGTHNTGELFF
>16|TRBD1|TRBV19|TRBJ1-2|-
TGTGCCAGCAGTGTCCCGACAGGGCCCGCTAACTATGGCTACACCTTC
CASSVPTGPANYGYTF
>14|TRBD1|TRBV30|TRBJ2-7|few
TGTGCCTGGACCCGGGACAGGGGGCTCTCCGAGCAGTACTTC
CAWTRDRGLSEQYF
>12|-|TRBV6-5|TRBJ1-2|-
TGTGCCAGCAACAACAGGGTGGGAGGCTACACCTTC
CASNNRVGGYTF
>15|-|TRBV12-2|TRBJ2-4|-
TGTGCAAGTCGCTTAGGAGGGCGAAGGAGGTACATTCAGTACTTC
CASRLGGRRRYIQYF
>13|-|TRBV27|TRBJ2-1|-
TGTGCCAGCAGTTTCGGTGCCTACAATGAGCAGTTCTTC
CASSFGAYNEQFF
>13|TRBD1|TRBV30|TRBJ1-6|-
TGTGCCTGGAGGGACAGGGTTAATTCACCCCTCCACTTT
CAWRDRVNSPLHF
>11|-|TRBV7-8|TRBJ1-1|-
TGTGCCAGCAGTATAACGGCTGAAGCTTTCTTT
CASSITAEAFF